This TCR beta chain was captured by sequencing in a study of T cells expressing NK-cell markers (dated by TCRdb to 2020 to 2022). Turning to the overall study: In sorted CD3+CD56+NKG2C+, CD3+CD56+NKG2C- and CD3+CD56-NKG2C+ T-cell subsets from about eight donors, TCR beta-chain repertoires were profiled. Illumina HiSeq 2000/2500, MiSeq or NextSeq was used to sequence libraries as 2 x 150 bp reads. Seven of the eight sequenced donors were HCMV-seropositive and one was HCMV-seronegative. Randomly selected healthy volunteers, three men and five women, were used as the eight sequenced donors. Study-wide conclusions, independent of this receptor: Those dominant clonotypes were again the most abundant among CD3+CD56-NKG2C+ cells in a few donors, at about 25-60.1%. In six donors, the dominant CD3+CD56+NKG2C+ clonotypes ranked among the top 10 CD8+ clonotypes, making up about 1.0-7.0% of CD8+ T cells. Whether the expanded NKG2C-expressing T cell clones were specific for HCMV antigens was left unclear.

A commercial ELISA kit detecting HCMV-specific IgG in serum was used to determine HCMV serostatus. Ficoll density gradient centrifugation was used to isolate peripheral blood mononuclear cells from blood. Instrument on record: Illumina HiSeq 2000. The TCR beta cDNA libraries were made using 5'RACE template switching, a step that added both a universal primer site and unique molecular identifiers. cDNA synthesis was primed from the TCR beta constant segment and was followed by two successive PCR amplification steps. The study's own analysis went as follows. Reads were demultiplexed and grouped by UMI with MIGEC, and clonotypes were assembled and quantified with MiTCR. To exclude erroneous sequences, any TCR cDNA sequence not supported by at least two reads was discarded. The tcR package was used for downstream repertoire analysis, and clonotypes were matched between fractions using CDR3 nucleotide sequence together with V segment. VDJmatch was used to annotate antigen specificity against VDJdb, with one amino acid substitution in CDR3 allowed. Each CDR3 protein sequence appears as one entry after TCRdb reprocessed the reads, and no DNA is included. The V and J calls shown here were made by TCRdb, not taken from the authors' results. This sample's listing comprises 400,000 to 450,000 distinct CDR3 sequences. The top ten clonotypes cover 7.3% of the sample.

About this clonotype: Its specific antigen is unknown.

Source material: blood T cells: a sorted CD56 or NKG2C T cell subset, CD4+ or CD8+ T cells, or bulk PBMC T cells (not recorded which). The clonotype was recovered from a woman aged 18 to 75 in good health.

The CDR3 is CASSLGRKGMWTDTQYF. The chain employs TRBV7-2 and TRBJ2-3. The CDR3 covers 17 residues, taking in both the cysteine and the phenylalanine. The DNA is unrecorded. CDR1 SGHTA and CDR2 FQGNSA are derived from the germline V gene.